This T cell receptor (beta chain) is from a study of neoadjuvant anti-PD-1 for oral cavity cancer. Study details: Most patients had three to four biweekly doses of 3 mg/kg nivolumab before resection. Findings and caveats of the study: Treg/Th17 ratio rose with pretreatment blood and fell with post-treatment tumor TCRbeta clonality.

Two replicates per tumor sample, mostly from approximately 5 ug of genomic DNA. Generated by immunoSEQ multiplex PCR, the TCRdb table keeps only in-frame clones and is missing some. Of fewer than 25,000 clones in the sample, around 43% were seen once. Described time point: after neoadjuvant nivolumab, at surgical resection. Cohort: HPV-negative, locally advanced oral cavity squamous cell carcinoma patients. In its sample, this clone was seen a few times. Its cognate antigen is unknown. Germline V gives CDR1 GTSNPN, CDR2 SVGIG (reference sequence). CDR3 length equals 13 residues. V was shortened by 3 bases and J by 8 bases, with 11 bases between the two germline ends.

This TCR came from a person between 35 and 79 years old with oral cavity squamous cell carcinoma. The sequencing here drew on tumor tissue, taken after nivolumab (anti-PD-1) treatment. The chain employs TRBV30 and TRBJ1-6; D perhaps matches TRBD1 (5 bases). The CDR3 is CAWRAETDSPLHF. The CDR3 region has the DNA TGTGCCTGGAGAGCAGAGACAGATTCACCCCTCCACTTT.